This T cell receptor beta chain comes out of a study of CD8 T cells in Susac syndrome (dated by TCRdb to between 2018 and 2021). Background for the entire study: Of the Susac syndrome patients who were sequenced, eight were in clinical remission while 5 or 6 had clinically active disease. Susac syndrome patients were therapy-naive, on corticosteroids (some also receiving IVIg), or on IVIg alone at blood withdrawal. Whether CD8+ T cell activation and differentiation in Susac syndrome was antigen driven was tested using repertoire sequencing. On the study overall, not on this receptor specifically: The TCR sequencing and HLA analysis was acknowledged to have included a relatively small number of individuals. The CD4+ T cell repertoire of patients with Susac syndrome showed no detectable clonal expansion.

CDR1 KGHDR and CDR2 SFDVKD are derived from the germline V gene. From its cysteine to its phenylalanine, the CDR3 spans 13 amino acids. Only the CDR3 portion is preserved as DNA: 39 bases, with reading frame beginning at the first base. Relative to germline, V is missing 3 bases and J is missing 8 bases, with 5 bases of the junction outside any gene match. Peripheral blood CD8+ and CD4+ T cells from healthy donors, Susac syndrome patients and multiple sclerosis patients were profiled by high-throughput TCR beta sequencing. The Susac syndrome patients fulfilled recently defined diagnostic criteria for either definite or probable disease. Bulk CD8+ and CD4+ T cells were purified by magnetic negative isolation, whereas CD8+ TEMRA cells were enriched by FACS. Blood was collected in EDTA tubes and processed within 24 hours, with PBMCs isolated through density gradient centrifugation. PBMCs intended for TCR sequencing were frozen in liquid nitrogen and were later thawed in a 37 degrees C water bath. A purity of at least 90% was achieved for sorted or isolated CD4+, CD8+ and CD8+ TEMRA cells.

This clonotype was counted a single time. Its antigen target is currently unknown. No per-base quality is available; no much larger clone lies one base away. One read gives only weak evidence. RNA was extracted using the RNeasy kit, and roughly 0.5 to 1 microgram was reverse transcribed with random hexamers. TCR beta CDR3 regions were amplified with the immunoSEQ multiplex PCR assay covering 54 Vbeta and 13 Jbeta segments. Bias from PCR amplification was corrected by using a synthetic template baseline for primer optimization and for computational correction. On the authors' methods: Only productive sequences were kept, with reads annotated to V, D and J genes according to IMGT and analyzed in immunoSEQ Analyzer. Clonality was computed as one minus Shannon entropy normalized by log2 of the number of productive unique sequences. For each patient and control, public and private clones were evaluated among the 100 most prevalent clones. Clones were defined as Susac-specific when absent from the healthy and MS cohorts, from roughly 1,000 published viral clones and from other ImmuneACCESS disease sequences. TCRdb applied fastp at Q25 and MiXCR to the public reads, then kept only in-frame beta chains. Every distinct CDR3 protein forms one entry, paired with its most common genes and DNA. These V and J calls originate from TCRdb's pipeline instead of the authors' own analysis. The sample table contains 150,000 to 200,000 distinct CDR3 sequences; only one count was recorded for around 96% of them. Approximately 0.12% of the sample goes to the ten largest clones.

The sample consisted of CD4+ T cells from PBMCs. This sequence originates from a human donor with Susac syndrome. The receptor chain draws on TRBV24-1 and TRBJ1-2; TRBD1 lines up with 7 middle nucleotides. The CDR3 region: CATSDRTGEGYTF. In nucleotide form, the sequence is TGTGCCACCAGTGATCGGACAGGAGAAGGCTACACCTTC.